One TCR beta chain is described in this entry. No cognate antigen has been identified for it. Nothing much larger sits one base from this clone, and base qualities are not available. This entry belongs to a study of blood T cell repertoires in COVID-19 (TCRdb year 2020). Context from the whole study: The collaborator samples originated in the United States, Italy and Spain and spanned the acute and convalescent phases of COVID-19. The material from the prospective study consisted of cDNA or gDNA derived from T cells, B-cell-depleted T cells, or PBMCs. Deeply sampled blood TCRbeta repertoires from subjects exposed to, actively infected with, or recovered from COVID-19 were included in the dataset. A freely available public database, intended as a resource for researchers studying the immune response to SARS-CoV-2, is where the repertoires were released. Samples came from the ongoing ImmuneRACE study (first 160 participants) plus 1,254 subjects from 6 global collaborators. The sample metadata nearly always contained a de-identified subject ID, COVID-19 status, age in years and sex. HLA class I and class II types, where available, came from metadata supplied by the sample provider rather than from assay-based typing.

Whole blood was collected in K2EDTA tubes by collaborating institutions according to the institutions' own protocols. For TCRbeta analysis, collaborator samples were shipped as frozen whole blood, as isolated PBMCs, or as DNA extracted from either sample type. TCRbeta CDR3 regions were amplified from genomic DNA by means of the immunoSEQ Assay, a bias-controlled multiplex PCR. In the original analysis: The number of nucleated cells in each sample was estimated from the amplification of reference gene primers within the assay. To quantify the absolute abundance of each unique TCRbeta CDR3 rearrangement, sequence reads were collapsed and filtered. For each sample, productive Simpson clonality was calculated as the square root of Simpson's diversity index across productive rearrangements. The table was pulled from immuneACCESS by TCRdb, which kept in-frame rearrangements only. Such tables lose some clones; where checked, under half of the loss comes from unresolved V genes, and the rest has no known cause. The DNA gave D and trimming, while V, J and clone size come from that table. This sample gives 65,000 to 95,000 clones in total; under 80% of them show up just once. About 16% of the sample rests with the top ten.

Study-wide conclusions, independent of this receptor: The quantity of clinical and demographic metadata differed by source and by participant and was supplied without curation.

The germline V gene (reference sequence) gives CDR1 as DFQATT and CDR2 as SNEGSKA. There are 15 amino acids in the CDR3, from cysteine to phenylalanine inclusive. This entry keeps only the CDR3 DNA: 45 bases, framed from base 1. V and J are trimmed by 3 bases and 5 bases, and the gene matches miss 9 bases of the junction. Here the chain combines TRBV20-1 and TRBJ2-5; 10 bases in the junction line up with TRBD1. Sample: peripheral blood. The clonotype originates from a human donor in a cohort sampled during active COVID-19. The DNA is TGCAGTGCTAGTCCCCGACAGGGGGCGCGGGAGACCCAGTACTTC. It is translated as CSASPRQGARETQYF.